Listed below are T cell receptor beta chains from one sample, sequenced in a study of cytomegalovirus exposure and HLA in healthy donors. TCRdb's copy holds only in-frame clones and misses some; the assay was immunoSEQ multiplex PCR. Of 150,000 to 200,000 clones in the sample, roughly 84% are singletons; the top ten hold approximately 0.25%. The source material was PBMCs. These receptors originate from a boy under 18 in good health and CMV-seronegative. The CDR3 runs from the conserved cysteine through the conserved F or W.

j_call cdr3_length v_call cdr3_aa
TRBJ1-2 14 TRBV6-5 CASSYRGQVYGYTF
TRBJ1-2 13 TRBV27 CASSLQSGSGYTF
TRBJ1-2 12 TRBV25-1 CASRGTGKGYTF
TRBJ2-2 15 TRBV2 CATVGTGMNTGELFF
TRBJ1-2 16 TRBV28 CASRGARDTLGYGYTF
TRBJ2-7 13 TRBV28 CASSGTGKHGQYF
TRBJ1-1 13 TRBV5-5 CASSQTGGTEAFF
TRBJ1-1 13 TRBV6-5 CASSHQPGVEAFF
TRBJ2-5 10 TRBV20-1 CSGTAETQYF
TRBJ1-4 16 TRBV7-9 CASSFVRDIMMEKLFF
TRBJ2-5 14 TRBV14 CASSQEGGRETQYF
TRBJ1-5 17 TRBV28 CASSLRQGMLGNQPQHF
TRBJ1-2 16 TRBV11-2 CASSSIRDRNNYGYTF
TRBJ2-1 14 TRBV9 CASSVSGSFDEQFF
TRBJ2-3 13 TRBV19 CASSPAGGDTQYF
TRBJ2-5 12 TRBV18 CASSPEGETQYF
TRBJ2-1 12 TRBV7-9 CASSLSKNEQFF
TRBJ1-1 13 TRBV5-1 CASSLVADTEAFF
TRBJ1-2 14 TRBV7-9 CSSSPGGGADGYTF
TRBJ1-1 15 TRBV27 CASSLLGEVGTEAFF
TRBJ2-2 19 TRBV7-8 CASSLGSLGVTPHTGELFF
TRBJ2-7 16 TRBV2 CASSEAGGLAGYEQYF
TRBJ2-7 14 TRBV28 CASTVDRVAYEQYF
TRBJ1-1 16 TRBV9 CASSTLGGGIVTEAFF
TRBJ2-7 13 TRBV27 CASSGGAVYEQYF
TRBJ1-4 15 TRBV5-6 CASSLGQGGNEKLFF
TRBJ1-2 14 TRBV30 CAWSTGQGGYGYTF
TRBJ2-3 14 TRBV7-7 CASSLDRGSGTQYF
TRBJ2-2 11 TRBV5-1 CASSDFGELFF
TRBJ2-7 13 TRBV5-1 CASKNDNSYEQYF
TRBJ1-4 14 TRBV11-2 CASSRGSVNEKLFF
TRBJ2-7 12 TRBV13 CASSFLHREQYF